The T cell receptor beta chain described here comes from a study of blood T cell repertoires in COVID-19. The CDR3 has 15 amino acids. From germline, CDR1 is MNHEY and CDR2 SVGAGI. V trimming: 7 bases; J trimming: 0 bases; junction bases outside the gene matches: 7. This clone was detected a few times. Per the authors' pipeline: Estimates of nucleated cell counts were drawn from the amplification of reference gene primers. Clones were sequenced by immunoSEQ multiplex PCR, and TCRdb holds only the in-frame ones, with some missing. The V and J calls and clone size are taken from that table; D and trimming were inferred from the DNA. The sample has 200,000 to 300,000 clones, roughly 86% seen once.

The receptor was derived from a woman aged 55-70 years with COVID-19, enrolled during active disease. The chain links TRBV6-5 to TRBJ1-2; 8 positions match TRBD1. Sequenced sample: peripheral blood. For the CDR3, the DNA is TGTGCCAGCATTAACAGGGGGACAGCTAACTATGGCTACACCTTC. Translating it yields CASINRGTANYGYTF.